Sequencing of this TCR beta chain was carried out in a study of blood T cell repertoires in COVID-19. On the study more broadly: The United States, Italy and Spain were the sources of the acute and convalescent COVID-19 samples. The cDNA or gDNA used as material had been derived from T cells, B-cell-depleted T cells, or PBMCs.

Across 24 US areas, participants ranged in age from roughly 18 to 95 years. Authors' methods: Estimated nucleated cell counts came from reference gene primer amplification. The assay was immunoSEQ multiplex PCR, and TCRdb's table has in-frame clones only and misses some. From that table come the V and J calls and clone size; the DNA was used to work out D and trimming. The data contain 250,000 or so clones, approximately 90% of them singletons. V gave up 0 bases and J gave up 7 bases, with 9 bases separating them. This CDR3 is built from 13 residues. Per germline, CDR1 MNHEY and CDR2 SMNVEV (reference sequence).

The rearrangement links TRBV27 to TRBJ1-2, with a weak D call TRBD1 (5 bases). The receptor's source is a woman in her twenties or thirties with acute COVID-19. Material: PBMCs or T cells enriched from blood (not recorded which). This CDR3 is CASSLSGGGGYTF. The DNA of the CDR3 is TGTGCCAGCAGTTTATCCGGGGGGGGTGGCTACACCTTC.